Included here is one T cell receptor (beta chain) sequence, with context. The antigen it binds to is not known. No qualities accompany the bases; no much larger clone lies one base away. For commercial TCRB immunosequencing, approximately 480 nanograms of biopsy DNA were submitted for each sample. Adaptive Biotechnology amplified the CDR3 regions from genomic DNA with a two-step multiplex PCR designed to control amplification bias. Primers for every V and J gene segment were used in the first PCR, and barcodes and Illumina adapters were added in the second PCR. An Illumina instrument was used to sequence the CDR3 libraries. In the authors' own workflow: Vendor-provided pipelines were combined with custom analysis of raw data in R/Bioconductor under R version 3.3.0. Clonality, ranging from 0 to 1, was calculated as the inverse of the normalised Shannon entropy of all productive clones. The repertoire share taken up by the top 100 clones defined high-frequency clones, and only clones that passed a 95% confidence test were kept. The Simpson index measured repertoire diversity, and the Morisita-Horn index measured overlap between samples. TCRdb retrieved this table from immuneACCESS and kept in-frame rearrangements only. Not all clones are present; in checked studies, unresolved V genes account for under half, and no reason is known for the remainder. V, J and clone size derive from that table, while D and trimming were established from the DNA sequence. This sample comprises just over 3,000 clones, 86% of them detected only once. 2% to 2.5% of the sample comes from the top ten.

In the paper's terms, the time point label means: neoterminal ileum biopsy at postoperative endoscopy, about 6 months after surgery. Adults with ileal or ileocolonic Crohn's disease and an indication for ileocolonic resection were eligible for inclusion. Before DNA extraction, whole ileal mucosal biopsies were kept frozen at -80 degrees C. A TRizol-based method was used to extract genomic DNA from the frozen whole biopsies, and the DNA was quantified with a NanoDrop 2000 spectrophotometer. The data stem from a study of T cell repertoires in ileal Crohn's disease (dated by TCRdb to about 2019). Regarding the complete study: Median disease duration was around 8 years, and about a third of patients were identified as active smokers at the time of surgery. Every patient underwent surgery because of a complication, which was stricturing disease in approximately 60% of cases and penetrating disease in around 40%. Postoperative therapy was given to about half of the patients, with thiopurines administered to under 13 patients and anti-TNF agents administered to 15 to 20 patients. M6 samples consisted of neoterminal ileum biopsies collected during postoperative colonoscopy. TCR repertoire analysis was performed in fewer than 70 Crohn's disease patients drawn from a prospective multicentre cohort. The study ran alongside a multicentre cohort designed to identify predictors of early endoscopic recurrence after ileocolonic resection. A Rutgeerts score higher than i0 was the definition used for endoscopic postoperative recurrence. A total of around 150 mucosal samples from around 57 patients were sequenced, collected from several sites on the surgical specimen as well as at postoperative endoscopy. Results and caveats for the whole study, not just this receptor: A significantly higher proportion of clonal expansions was observed in active smokers at surgery than in non-smokers (about 25% vs 20%, p=0.02). Mucosal CD4 and CD8 T cells were sorted and sequenced only in a subgroup of patients, whose size was not stated. More high-frequency clones were carried by sorted CD8 T cells than by CD4 T cells, suggesting that mucosal expansions were mainly CD8. Postoperative endoscopy was performed at varying times within the first year after surgery, with a median delay of approximately 6.6 months. Endoscopic recurrence was found to be associated with higher high-frequency clone percentages at surgery, and recurrence was observed in all patients with clonality above 26.8% (18/57).

The cysteine opens and the phenylalanine closes a CDR3 of 15 amino acids. The only DNA kept is the CDR3, 45 bases in frame from the first base. CDR1 SNHLY and CDR2 FYNNEI are derived from the germline V gene. The germline V and J ends show losses of 5 bases and 10 bases respectively, and no gene match explains 11 bases of the junction. Source material: ileal tissue. This receptor was identified in an adult with Crohn's disease. This chain joins TRBV2 to TRBJ1-6, and TRBD1 matches 7 of the central bases. The nucleotides read TGTGCCAGCAGTTCGACCACAGGGGCAGTGTCACCCCTCCACTTT. Protein translation: CASSSTTGAVSPLHF.